The 14 T cell receptor beta chains below all came from one sample that was sequenced in a study of T-cell memory formation after mild COVID-19. TCRdb ran MiXCR on the 5' RACE reads and lists one entry per CDR3 protein. This table holds 280,000 or so distinct CDR3 sequences, around 17% found once. Sequencing input: PBMCs or a T cell subset sorted from them (not recorded which). Receptor source: a man younger than 30 who had mild COVID-19 (a few samples of this study predate the infection). Cell type and time point are not known.

The chain combines TRBV7-2 with TRBJ2-3, with 11 bases matching TRBD2. The CDR3 sequence is 18 residues long. V lost 5 bases to trimming and J lost 1 base; unmatched junction nucleotides: 11. CDR1 is SGHTA and CDR2 is FQGNSA in the germline V gene. Here the CDR3 reads CASSLIAGGLTGTDTQYF. In DNA, the CDR3 is TGTGCCAGCAGCCTTATAGCGGGGGGGCTCACGGGCACAGATACGCAGTATTTT. Combining the CDR3 with reference TRBV7-2 and TRBJ2-3 gives the whole variable domain GAGVSQSPSNKVTEKGKDVELRCDPISGHTALYWYRQSLGQGLEFLIYFQGNSAPDKSGLPSDRFSAERTGGSVSTLTIQRTQQEDSAVYLCASSLIAGGLTGTDTQYFGPGTRLTVL.

This clonotype was observed a handful of times. The gene calls are TRBV7-9 and TRBJ1-5; D might be TRBD1 (6 bases). Trimming cost V 2 bases and J 5 bases, with 10 bases left between them. CDR3 size: 14 residues. CDR1 and CDR2 from the germline V gene are SEHNR and FQNEAQ (reference sequence). Here the CDR3 DNA reads TGTGCCAGCAGCTTACCAGGGGACCATCAGCCCCAGCATTTT. Amino acids: CASSLPGDHQPQHF. The whole variable domain, filled in from reference TRBV7-9 and TRBJ1-5, reads DTGVSQNPRHKITKRGQNVTFRCDPISEHNRLYWYRQTLGQGPEFLTYFQNEAQLEKSRLLSDRFSAERPKGSFSTLEIQRTEQGDSAMYLCASSLPGDHQPQHFGDGTRLSIL.

The genes are TRBV25-1 and TRBJ2-7; the D gene could be TRBD1 or TRBD2 (5 bases each). The germline V and J ends were trimmed by 4 bases and 4 bases, with 11 bases remaining between them. The CDR3 totals 13 residues. In germline, CDR1 is MGHDK, CDR2 SYGVNS. The CDR3 loop reads CASSVTGTYEQYV. For the CDR3, the DNA is TGTGCCAGCAGTGTCACGGGGACGTACGAGCAGTACGTC.

V and J are TRBV21-1 and TRBJ2-7; TRBD2 reflects the table's D call only, with no check against the DNA. TRBV21-1 is a recognized pseudogene. The CDR3 has 14 amino acids. CDR3 protein: CASSANGGGTEQYV. CDR3 nucleotides: TGTGCCAGCAGCGCAAACGGGGGAGGGACCGAGCAGTACGTC.

This clonotype turned up a few times. The rearrangement uses TRBV27 and TRBJ2-3; tentative D call: TRBD2 (6 bases). Germline CDR1 reads MNHEY; CDR2 reads SMNVEV (reference sequence). The length of the CDR3 is 14 residues. V gave up 6 bases and J gave up 6 bases, with 16 bases separating them. Written as DNA, the CDR3 is TGTGCCAGCAGACAGTGGGGACTCCGGGATACGCAGTATTTT. It specifies CASRQWGLRDTQYF.

This clonotype was seen repeatedly, ten times or more. The V gene is TRBV20-1, the J gene TRBJ2-5; perhaps TRBD1 as D (6 bases). This CDR3 is built from 14 residues. In germline, CDR1 is DFQATT, CDR2 SNEGSKA (reference sequence). The V end lost 7 bases, the J end lost 2 bases, and 17 bases lay between the germline ends. The CDR3 DNA reads TGCAGTGGGACAGTATGGGGAGAGCAAGAGACCCAGTACTTC. Amino acid sequence: CSGTVWGEQETQYF.

For the CDR3, the DNA is TGTGCCAGCAGTGAAGCCCCAGGGGGTGAGCAGTTCTTC. Protein product: CASSEAPGGEQFF. V and J are TRBV2 and TRBJ2-1, with 7 bases lining up with TRBD1. J lost 9 bases, V lost 0 bases, and 2 bases had no gene match. The CDR3 runs to 13 residues. Germline V gene lookup returns CDR1 SNHLY and CDR2 FYNNEI. Using reference TRBV2 and TRBJ2-1 for the parts outside the CDR3, the full variable domain is EPEVTQTPSHQVTQMGQEVILRCVPISNHLYFYWYRQILGQKVEFLVSFYNNEISEKSEIFDDQFSVERPDGSNFTLKIRSTKLEDSAMYFCASSEAPGGEQFFGPGTRLTVL.

This clonotype turned up a few times. The gene calls are TRBV29-1 and TRBJ1-2; no firm D call. Germline V lookup: CDR1 SQVTM, CDR2 ANQGSEA. The CDR3 has 16 amino acids. Trimming took 1 base from V and 8 from J, leaving 23 bases between them. CDR3 bases: TGCAGCGTTGAAGGTTTAATGGTCCCCGAGGACCGGGGCTACACCTTC. Residues: CSVEGLMVPEDRGYTF.

The chain carries TRBV28 and TRBJ1-5; D ambiguous. CDR1 and CDR2 (germline): MDHEN, SYDVKM. The CDR3 loop spans 15 amino acids. With 2 bases removed from V and 4 bases from J, the gap between germline ends came to 12 bases. CDR3 in amino acids: CASSLNPLGNQPQHF. CDR3 DNA: TGTGCCAGCAGTTTAAACCCTCTAGGGAATCAGCCCCAGCATTTT.

The CDR3 loop reads CASSLGQEAYEQYF. CDR3 DNA: TGTGCCAGCAGTCTTGGACAGGAGGCCTACGAGCAGTACTTC. The chain recombines TRBV27 with TRBJ2-7, with 7 nucleotides matching TRBD1. Germline assignment: CDR1 MNHEY and CDR2 SMNVEV (reference sequence). Trimming removed 5 bases from V and 2 bases from J; junction bases left unmatched: 6. The CDR3 covers 14 residues.

This sequence joins TRBV18 and TRBJ2-5; no definite D call. Trimming left V 3 bases short and J 6 bases short, with 11 bases between. The CDR3 runs to 13 residues. In germline, CDR1 is KGHSH, CDR2 LQKENI. The CDR3 here is CASSPPSSKTQYF. The CDR3 DNA is TGTGCCAGCTCACCCCCTTCATCAAAGACCCAGTACTTC.

This clonotype came up a few times. As DNA, the CDR3 is TGTGCCAGCAGCCAAGAAGCAGGGACTGAAGCTTTCTTT. Amino acid sequence: CASSQEAGTEAFF. The chain links TRBV3-1 to TRBJ1-1, with D perhaps matching TRBD1 (5 bases). CDR1 and CDR2 (germline): LGHDT, YNNKEL (reference sequence). The CDR3 extends over 13 amino acids. V gave up 0 bases and J gave up 5 bases, with 7 bases separating them.

This clonotype was observed a few times. This sequence joins TRBV20-1 and TRBJ2-5; the match to TRBD2 covers 14 bases. The V segment lost 5 bases and the J segment 8 bases; nucleotides outside the gene matches: 10. This CDR3 region has 15 residues. CDR1 is DFQATT, CDR2 SNEGSKA, per germline (reference sequence). The DNA of the CDR3 is TGCAGTGCTCCGACTAGCGGGGGGGCCTTATCCACCCAGTACTTC. Translated, it gives CSAPTSGGALSTQYF.

For the CDR3, the DNA is TGTGCCAGCAGCTTGCGAGGGGGCCTTCAAGCTTTCTTT. Residues: CASSLRGGLQAFF. The gene calls are TRBV5-8 and TRBJ1-1, with 7 bases lining up with TRBD1. Germline trimming cut 1 base from V and 9 bases from J; bases unmatched to any gene: 6. This CDR3 region has 13 residues. The germline CDR1 and CDR2 sequences are SGHTS and YDEGEE.